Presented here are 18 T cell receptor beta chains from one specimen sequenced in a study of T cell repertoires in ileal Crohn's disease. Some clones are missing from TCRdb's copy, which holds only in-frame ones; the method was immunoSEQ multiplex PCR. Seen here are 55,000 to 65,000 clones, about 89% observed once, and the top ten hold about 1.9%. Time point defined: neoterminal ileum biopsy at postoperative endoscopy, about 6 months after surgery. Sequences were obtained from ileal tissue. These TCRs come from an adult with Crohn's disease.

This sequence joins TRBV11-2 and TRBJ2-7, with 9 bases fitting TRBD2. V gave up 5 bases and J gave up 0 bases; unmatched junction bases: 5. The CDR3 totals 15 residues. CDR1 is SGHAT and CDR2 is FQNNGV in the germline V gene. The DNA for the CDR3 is TGTGCCAGCAGCCAAGCGGGAGGACGCTCCTACGAGCAGTACTTC. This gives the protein CASSQAGGRSYEQYF.

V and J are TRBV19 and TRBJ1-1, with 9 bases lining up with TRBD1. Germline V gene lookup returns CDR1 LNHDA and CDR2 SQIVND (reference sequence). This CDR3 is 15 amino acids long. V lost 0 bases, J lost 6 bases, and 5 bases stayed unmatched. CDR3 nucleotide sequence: TGTGCCAGTAGTATAGAACAGGGGGCTTACGCTGAAGCTTTCTTT. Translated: CASSIEQGAYAEAFF.

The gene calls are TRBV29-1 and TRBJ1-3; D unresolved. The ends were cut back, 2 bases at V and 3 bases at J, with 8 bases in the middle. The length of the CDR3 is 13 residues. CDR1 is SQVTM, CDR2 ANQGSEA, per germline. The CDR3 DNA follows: TGCAGCGTTGAATTAGGGAGTGGAAACACCATATATTTT. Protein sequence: CSVELGSGNTIYF.

The CDR3 region is CASSFGGADEQYV. The CDR3 DNA follows: TGCGCCAGCAGCTTCGGGGGGGCGGACGAGCAGTACGTC. The V call is TRBV5-1, the J call TRBJ2-7; 8 bases are shared with TRBD2. The CDR3 runs to 13 residues. Trimming at V came to 2 bases and at J to 5 bases, leaving 3 bases not matched to a gene. Per germline, CDR1 SGHRS and CDR2 YFSETQ.

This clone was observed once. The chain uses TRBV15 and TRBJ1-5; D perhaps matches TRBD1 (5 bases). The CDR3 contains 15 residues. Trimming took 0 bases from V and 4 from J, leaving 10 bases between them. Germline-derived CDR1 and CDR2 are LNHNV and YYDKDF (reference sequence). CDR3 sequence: CATSREATVNQPQHF. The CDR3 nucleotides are TGTGCCACCAGCAGAGAAGCGACAGTTAATCAGCCCCAGCATTTT.

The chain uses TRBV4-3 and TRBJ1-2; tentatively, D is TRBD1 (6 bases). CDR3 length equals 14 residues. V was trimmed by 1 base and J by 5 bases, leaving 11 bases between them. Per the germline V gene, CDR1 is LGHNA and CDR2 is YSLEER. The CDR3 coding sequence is TGCGCCAGCAGCCAAGTGGGACAATCTTATGGCTACACCTTC. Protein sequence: CASSQVGQSYGYTF.

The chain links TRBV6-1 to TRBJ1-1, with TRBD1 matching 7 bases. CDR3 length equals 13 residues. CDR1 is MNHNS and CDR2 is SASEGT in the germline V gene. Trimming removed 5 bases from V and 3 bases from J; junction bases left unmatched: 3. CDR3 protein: CASSRGPYTEAFF. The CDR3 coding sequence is TGTGCCAGCAGTAGGGGGCCGTACACTGAAGCTTTCTTT.

The DNA of the CDR3 is TGCAGCGTCCACGAGGGGGGGACGGCTCAGCCCCAGCATTTT. This encodes CSVHEGGTAQPQHF. V gene TRBV29-1 combines with J gene TRBJ1-5, with a tentative D call TRBD1 (6 bases). V shed 6 bases and J shed 6 bases, with 18 bases lying between them. Germline V CDR1 and CDR2: SQVTM, ANQGSEA. CDR3 length: 14 amino acids.

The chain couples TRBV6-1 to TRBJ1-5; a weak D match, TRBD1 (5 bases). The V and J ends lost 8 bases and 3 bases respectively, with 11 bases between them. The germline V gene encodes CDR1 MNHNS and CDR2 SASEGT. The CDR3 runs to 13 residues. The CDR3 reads CASLGVDNQPQHF. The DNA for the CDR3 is TGTGCCAGCCTAGGGGTAGACAATCAGCCCCAGCATTTT.

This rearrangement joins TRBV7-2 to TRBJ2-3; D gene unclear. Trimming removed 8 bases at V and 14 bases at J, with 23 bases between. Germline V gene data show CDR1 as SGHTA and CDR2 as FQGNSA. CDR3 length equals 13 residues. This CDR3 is CASAVQPVEVVYF. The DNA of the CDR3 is TGTGCCAGCGCGGTCCAACCTGTGGAAGTTGTGTATTTT. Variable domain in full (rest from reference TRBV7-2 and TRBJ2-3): GAGVSQSPSNKVTEKGKDVELRCDPISGHTALYWYRQSLGQGLEFLIYFQGNSAPDKSGLPSDRFSAERTGGSVSTLTIQRTQQEDSAVYLCASAVQPVEVVYFGPGTRLTVL.

CDR3 in amino acids: CASSVGDSASYEQYF. CDR3 nucleotides: TGTGCCAGCAGCGTAGGGGACTCGGCTTCCTACGAGCAGTACTTC. The V and J genes are TRBV9 and TRBJ2-7; D might be TRBD2 (6 bases). The V and J ends lost 0 bases and 1 base respectively, with 11 bases between them. Germline V lookup: CDR1 SGDLS, CDR2 YYNGEE. The CDR3 is 15 residues long.

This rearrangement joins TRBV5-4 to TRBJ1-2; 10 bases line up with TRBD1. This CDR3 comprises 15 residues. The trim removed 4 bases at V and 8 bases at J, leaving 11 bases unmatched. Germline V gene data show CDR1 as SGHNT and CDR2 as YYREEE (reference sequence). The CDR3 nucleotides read TGTGCCAGCAGCCGCCAAGCGGGACAGGGGATCGGCTACACCTTC. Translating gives CASSRQAGQGIGYTF.

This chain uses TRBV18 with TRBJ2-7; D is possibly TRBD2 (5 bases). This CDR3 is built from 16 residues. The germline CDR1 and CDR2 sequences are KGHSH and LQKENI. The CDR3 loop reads CAGSPEEGSPLYEQYV. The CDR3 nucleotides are TGTGCCGGCTCACCCGAAGAGGGAAGCCCCCTCTACGAGCAGTACGTC.

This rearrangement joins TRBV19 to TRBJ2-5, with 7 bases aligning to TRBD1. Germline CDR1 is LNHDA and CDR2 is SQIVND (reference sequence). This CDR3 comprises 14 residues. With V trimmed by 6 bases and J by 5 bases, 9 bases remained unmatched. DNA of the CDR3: TGTGCCAGTAGCGAACAGGGGAAACGCGAGACCCAGTACTTC. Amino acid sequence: CASSEQGKRETQYF. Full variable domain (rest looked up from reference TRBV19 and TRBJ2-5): DGGITQSPKYLFRKEGQNVTLSCEQNLNHDAMYWYRQDPGQGLRLIYYSQIVNDFQKGDIAEGYSVSREKKESFPLTVTSAQKNPTAFYLCASSEQGKRETQYFGPGTRLLVL.

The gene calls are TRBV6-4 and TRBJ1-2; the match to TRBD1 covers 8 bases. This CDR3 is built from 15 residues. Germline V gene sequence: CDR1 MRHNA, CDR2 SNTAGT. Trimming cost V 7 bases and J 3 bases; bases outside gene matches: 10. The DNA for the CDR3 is TGTGCCAGCAACGAAACCGGACAGGGCGACTATGGCTACACCTTC. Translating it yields CASNETGQGDYGYTF.

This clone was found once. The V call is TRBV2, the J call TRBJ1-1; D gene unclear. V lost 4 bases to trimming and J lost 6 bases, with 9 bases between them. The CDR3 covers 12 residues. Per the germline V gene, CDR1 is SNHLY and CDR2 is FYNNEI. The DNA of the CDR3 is TGTGCCAGCAGTGGAGAAGTGGCTGAAGCTTTCTTT. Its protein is CASSGEVAEAFF.

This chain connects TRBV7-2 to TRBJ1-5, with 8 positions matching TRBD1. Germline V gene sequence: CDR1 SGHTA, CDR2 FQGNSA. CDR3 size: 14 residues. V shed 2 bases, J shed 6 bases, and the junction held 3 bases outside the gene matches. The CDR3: CASSLQGAPQPQHF. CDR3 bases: TGTGCCAGCAGCTTACAGGGGGCGCCTCAGCCCCAGCATTTT.

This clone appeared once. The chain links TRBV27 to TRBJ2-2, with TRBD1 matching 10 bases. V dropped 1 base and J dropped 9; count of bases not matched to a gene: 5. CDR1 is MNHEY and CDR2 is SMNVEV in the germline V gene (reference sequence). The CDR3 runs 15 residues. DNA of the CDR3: TGTGCCAGCAGTTTATTGGGACAGGGGTCACGGGAGCTGTTTTTT. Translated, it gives CASSLLGQGSRELFF.